This T cell receptor beta chain appears in the sequencing data of a study of blood T cell repertoires in COVID-19 (dated by TCRdb to 2020 to 2021). Background for the entire study: The collaborator samples originated in the United States, Italy and Spain and spanned the acute and convalescent phases of COVID-19. A freely available public database, intended as a resource for researchers studying the immune response to SARS-CoV-2, is where the repertoires were released. A de-identified subject ID, COVID-19 status, age in years and sex were almost always included in the sample metadata. The material from the prospective study consisted of cDNA or gDNA derived from T cells, B-cell-depleted T cells, or PBMCs. Where available, HLA class I and class II types were obtained from metadata supplied by the sample provider rather than from assay-based typing. Subjects who had been exposed to COVID-19, were actively infected with it, or had recovered from it provided the deeply sampled blood TCRbeta repertoires that made up the dataset. Samples were obtained from the ongoing ImmuneRACE study (first 160 participants) and from 1,200 or so subjects provided by 6 global collaborators.

In the prospective study, participants were roughly 18 to 90 years old, resided in about 25 geographic areas of the United States, and were enrolled through a virtual design. To assign participants to cohorts, the prospective study relied on clinical history that participants themselves reported in a screening survey and a study questionnaire. For ImmuneRACE Cohort 3, a participant was defined as recovered based on two consecutive negative NP/OP PCR tests, clearance by a healthcare professional, or resolution of symptoms. In the prospective study, whole blood, serum and a nasopharyngeal or oropharyngeal swab were collected from each participant by mobile phlebotomists. Additional blood draws and questionnaires over a 2-month period could optionally be provided by prospective study participants. Prospective study blood samples were shipped either frozen or at room temperature before DNA extraction.

TCRbeta CDR3 regions were amplified from genomic DNA by means of the immunoSEQ Assay, a bias-controlled multiplex PCR. On the study's bioinformatics: Within the assay, amplification of reference gene primers was used to estimate how many nucleated cells each sample contained. Sequence reads were collapsed and filtered to measure the absolute abundance of every unique TCRbeta CDR3 rearrangement. For each sample, productive Simpson clonality was calculated by taking the square root of Simpson's diversity index across productive rearrangements. TCRdb provides this immuneACCESS table in a form limited to in-frame rearrangements. Some clones are lacking; in checked studies, under half of them reflect an unresolved V gene, and why the rest are absent is not known. V, J and clone size are taken as reported in that table, and D and trimming were inferred from the DNA itself. Here the sample has a few hundred thousand clones; roughly 90% occur a single time. 0.8% to 1% of the sample belongs to the ten largest clones.

The paper as a whole reports these results and caveats: The quantity of clinical and demographic metadata differed by source and by participant and was supplied without curation.

A note on this clone: Its target antigen remains unknown. No much larger clonotype is one base removed from it; base qualities were not supplied.

V drops 2 bases and J drops 3 bases, leaving 11 bases in between. CDR1 and CDR2 are read off the germline V gene as MGHRA and YSYEKL. From its cysteine to its phenylalanine, the CDR3 spans 14 amino acids. Here the CDR3 DNA is all that survives: 42 bases in frame from base 1. Sequencing input: PBMCs or T cells enriched from blood (not recorded which). The sequence was obtained from a woman under 40 who had recovered from COVID-19. This chain is built from TRBV4-1 and TRBJ2-7, with TRBD1 tentatively as D gene (6 bases match). The DNA sequence follows: TGCGCCAGCAGCCAACCCCCACAGGGCTACGAGCAGTACTTC. Its coded protein is CASSQPPQGYEQYF.